The clone carrying this T cell receptor (beta chain) was counted at least ten times. Antigen: not known. This sample was taken from a study of blood T cells in healthy people across ages. A second PCR, run for roughly 7 to 12 cycles, used a sample-barcoded 5' primer plus a J-beta primer mix. TCRdb processed the 5' RACE reads anew with MiXCR; each CDR3 protein has one entry. Here the sample spans hundreds of thousands of distinct CDR3 sequences, about 36% being singletons. This CDR3 contains 12 residues. Germline V lookup: CDR1 PRHDT, CDR2 FYEKMQ (reference sequence). Trimming took 4 bases from V and 5 from J, leaving 7 bases between them. Every sample had a minimum of 6.5 million PBMCs isolated. Per sample, at least 5 micrograms of total RNA were extracted. The study, taken as a whole, reports: Roughly linear age-related decline in beta diversity appeared, significant by age 40.

Sequencing was carried out using blood. This clonotype originated in a man younger than 35 in good health. The chain couples TRBV13 to TRBJ2-3, with a possible D match to TRBD2 (6 bases). DNA of the CDR3: TGTGCCAGCAGCTCGGAGGGAGATACGCAGTATTTT. Its translation: CASSSEGDTQYF.